The 16 T cell receptor beta chains given below trace back to one sample, sequenced in a study of a mutant IDH1 vaccine in newly diagnosed glioma (dated by TCRdb to 2020 to 2023). The antigens these receptors bind are not known. The library was made by the immunoSEQ multiplex PCR assay. This immuneACCESS table, as held by TCRdb, lists in-frame sequences with V and J called but not all clones. Of the missing ones, under half trace to an unresolved V gene in checked studies; the others have no known cause. A total of over 30,000 clones appear in this sample, more than 75% of them only once. Of the sample, around 12% is held by the ten largest clones. The time point label for this specimen denotes: week 47, end of study. Each vaccine dose, consisting of 300 ug of a 20-mer mutant IDH1 peptide in Montanide, was administered subcutaneously with topical imiquimod. Sample: PBMCs, taken from a glioma patient whose treatment included an IDH1 peptide vaccine. These receptors were collected from a woman aged 25 to 39 with glioma.

The DNA for the CDR3 is TGCGCCAGCAGCCCCCCCTTAGCGGGAGCGCAAGAGACCCAGTACTTC. Residues: CASSPPLAGAQETQYF. J is TRBJ2-5 and V is TRBV5-1; 9 bases map to TRBD2. The germline V gene has CDR1 SGHRS and CDR2 YFSETQ. This CDR3 has 16 amino acids. V shed 4 bases, J shed 2 bases, and the junction held 9 bases outside the gene matches. The whole variable domain, filled in from reference TRBV5-1 and TRBJ2-5, reads KAGVTQTPRYLIKTRGQQVTLSCSPISGHRSVSWYQQTPGQGLQFLFEYFSETQRNKGNFPGRFSGRQFSNSRSEMNVSTLELGDSALYLCASSPPLAGAQETQYFGPGTRLLVL.

V gene TRBV6-5 combines with J gene TRBJ1-1, with TRBD1 matching 9 bases. V trimming: 7 bases; J trimming: 3 bases; junction bases outside the gene matches: 6. CDR3 length: 14 amino acids. Germline V gene data show CDR1 as MNHEY and CDR2 as SVGAGI. CDR3 sequence (DNA): TGTGCCAGCAATACAGGGGGCGGCCACACTGAAGCTTTCTTT. The encoded protein is CASNTGGGHTEAFF.

V and J are TRBV9 and TRBJ2-5; 9 bases line up with TRBD2. The germline CDR1 and CDR2 sequences are SGDLS and YYNGEE. This CDR3 contains 15 residues. With 0 bases clipped from V and 4 bases from J, the junction kept 4 bases outside the gene matches. CDR3: CASSVAAGGGETQYF. The CDR3, as DNA: TGTGCCAGCAGCGTAGCTGCGGGGGGGGGAGAGACCCAGTACTTC.

This chain joins TRBV5-5 and TRBJ1-5; D is undetermined. The CDR3 extends over 14 amino acids. CDR1 is SGHKS, CDR2 YYEKEE, per germline (reference sequence). V shed 0 bases and J shed 6 bases, with 10 bases lying between them. CDR3: CASSLGVGSQPQHF. Here the CDR3 DNA reads TGTGCCAGCAGCTTGGGAGTGGGATCTCAGCCCCAGCATTTT. Filled out from reference TRBV5-5 and TRBJ1-5, the complete variable domain reads DAGVTQSPTHLIKTRGQQVTLRCSPISGHKSVSWYQQVLGQGPQFIFQYYEKEERGRGNFPDRFSARQFPNYSSELNVNALLLGDSALYLCASSLGVGSQPQHFGDGTRLSIL.

In its sample, this clone was seen once. V usage is TRBV21-1 and J usage is TRBJ2-5; the tabulated D call, TRBD2, remains unverified against the DNA. TRBV21-1 is tagged as a pseudogene. This CDR3 region has 18 residues. CDR3 sequence (DNA): TGTGCCAGCACCAAGCGGACTAGCGGGGGGCCCCGAACGGAGACCCAGTACTTC. Translated: CASTKRTSGGPRTETQYF.

This chain links TRBV5-1 with TRBJ2-5, with 11 bases identical to TRBD2. The CDR3 contains 16 residues. Germline V CDR1 and CDR2: SGHRS, YFSETQ. The V and J ends lost 1 base and 5 bases, in that order; junction bases with no gene match: 7. The DNA of the CDR3 is TGCGCCAGCAGCTTGTGGGTAGCGGGGGGGCTCGAGACCCAGTACTTC. It encodes CASSLWVAGGLETQYF.

The chain recombines TRBV2 with TRBJ2-7, with D uncertain. Trimming removed 4 bases from V and 2 bases from J, with 15 bases in between. Per germline, CDR1 SNHLY and CDR2 FYNNEI. The CDR3 spans 15 residues. CDR3 sequence (DNA): TGTGCCAGCAGTGTCTGGGGATTTGCGGCCTACGAGCAGTACTTC. Translation gives CASSVWGFAAYEQYF. Full variable domain (remainder filled in from reference TRBV2 and TRBJ2-7): EPEVTQTPSHQVTQMGQEVILRCVPISNHLYFYWYRQILGQKVEFLVSFYNNEISEKSEIFDDQFSVERPDGSNFTLKIRSTKLEDSAMYFCASSVWGFAAYEQYFGPGTRLTVT.

The chain carries TRBV19 and TRBJ1-4, with 8 bases fitting TRBD1. V shed 6 bases, J shed 5 bases, and the junction held 14 bases outside the gene matches. The germline V gene encodes CDR1 LNHDA and CDR2 SQIVND (reference sequence). There are 17 residues in the CDR3. CDR3: CASSPGTGSQLNEKLFF. In nucleotides, the CDR3 is TGTGCCAGTAGCCCCGGGACAGGTTCCCAGCTAAATGAAAAACTGTTTTTT.

The genes are TRBV15 and TRBJ2-3; TRBD2 might be the D (6 bases). Germline V gene sequence: CDR1 LNHNV, CDR2 YYDKDF (reference sequence). The CDR3 sequence is 15 residues long. Trimming removed 0 bases from V and 5 bases from J, with 12 bases in between. The CDR3 nucleotides are TGTGCCACCAGCAGAGATCACGGGGGAGGAGATACGCAGTATTTT. It encodes CATSRDHGGGDTQYF.

V gene TRBV6-6 combines with J gene TRBJ1-4, with D maybe TRBD1 (6 bases). Between the trimmed V and J ends, which lost 8 bases and 0 bases, there was a span of 10 bases. The CDR3 has 14 residues. Germline V gene lookup returns CDR1 MNHNY and CDR2 SVGAGI (reference sequence). CDR3 bases: TGTGCCAGCGTGGCAGGGGCAACTAATGAAAAACTGTTTTTT. Translation gives CASVAGATNEKLFF.

DNA for the CDR3: TGTGCCAGCAGTACTAGCGGGGGAGCCTACGAGCAGTACTTC. The encoded protein is CASSTSGGAYEQYF. This sequence joins TRBV2 and TRBJ2-7, with 11 bases fitting TRBD2. Germline V gene data show CDR1 as SNHLY and CDR2 as FYNNEI. The CDR3 has 14 residues. Trimming at V came to 5 bases and at J to 2 bases, leaving 2 bases not matched to a gene.

The V and J genes are TRBV6-5 and TRBJ1-5, with a possible D match to TRBD1 (6 bases). Germline-derived CDR1 and CDR2 are MNHEY and SVGAGI. CDR3 length equals 13 residues. V lost 6 bases, J lost 7 bases, and 13 bases lay in between. Written as DNA, the CDR3 is TGTGCCAGCAGCAGAGGACAGACCCAGCCCCAGCATTTT. Its protein is CASSRGQTQPQHF.

This chain joins TRBV4-1 and TRBJ1-2; no clear D gene. The germline V and J ends were trimmed by 1 base and 4 bases, with 10 bases remaining between them. There are 14 residues in the CDR3. Germline CDR1 and CDR2: MGHRA and YSYEKL. This CDR3 is CASSQVISSYGYTF. In nucleotides, the CDR3 is TGCGCCAGCAGCCAAGTAATATCTAGCTATGGCTACACCTTC.

This sequence joins TRBV25-1 and TRBJ1-1; D gene ambiguous. Per germline, CDR1 MGHDK and CDR2 SYGVNS. V was cut by 7 bases and J by 1 base, with 13 bases left in between. CDR3 length: 14 amino acids. CDR3 coding DNA: TGTGCCAGCACCCTCTCGGGGAGGAACACTGAAGCTTTCTTT. Its translation is CASTLSGRNTEAFF.

The rearrangement joins TRBV5-1 to TRBJ2-5; 13 bases match TRBD2. The V segment lost 6 bases and the J segment 1 base; nucleotides outside the gene matches: 6. The CDR3 sequence is 16 residues long. Germline V lookup: CDR1 SGHRS, CDR2 YFSETQ. The CDR3, as DNA: TGCGCCAGCAAAACCGGGACTAGCGGGATCCAAGAGACCCAGTACTTC. Translated, it gives CASKTGTSGIQETQYF. The whole variable domain, remainder taken from reference TRBV5-1 and TRBJ2-5, is KAGVTQTPRYLIKTRGQQVTLSCSPISGHRSVSWYQQTPGQGLQFLFEYFSETQRNKGNFPGRFSGRQFSNSRSEMNVSTLELGDSALYLCASKTGTSGIQETQYFGPGTRLLVL.

The count of this clone is one. This sequence joins TRBV7-9 and TRBJ1-2; unclear D gene. Germline CDR1 and CDR2: SEHNR and FQNEAQ (reference sequence). V lost 5 bases, J lost 2 bases, and 9 bases lay in between. The CDR3 runs to 13 residues. This CDR3 is CASSQQENYGYTF. CDR3 nucleotides: TGTGCCAGCAGCCAGCAGGAGAACTATGGCTACACCTTC.